The 30 T cell receptor beta chains listed next were all sequenced from one sample in a study of graft-versus-host responses after intestinal transplantation. Data came from immunoSEQ multiplex PCR; TCRdb stores just in-frame clones and leaves some out. The sample has more than 85,000 clones, approximately 94% seen once. These receptors are not linked to any known antigen. Here the sequenced sample was unstimulated CD8+ T cells sorted from spleen or lymph node cells, taken before intestinal transplant. These receptors were obtained from a human donor who received an intestinal transplant.

The chain has TRBV7-9 and TRBJ1-2, with D perhaps matching TRBD1 (5 bases). Germline V CDR1 and CDR2: SEHNR, FQNEAQ (reference sequence). The CDR3 totals 16 residues. V gave up 3 bases and J gave up 3 bases, with 17 bases separating them. The CDR3 is CASSLTAPHPYYGYTF. CDR3 nucleotides: TGTGCCAGCAGCTTGACAGCTCCCCACCCATACTATGGCTACACCTTC.

CDR3 coding DNA: TGCGCCAGCAGCTTGGGACAGGGGAGAAGCCTCGAGCAGTACTTC. It specifies CASSLGQGRSLEQYF. The chain joins TRBV5-1 to TRBJ2-7, with TRBD1 identical over 8 bases. The V and J ends lost 0 bases and 6 bases, in that order; junction bases with no gene match: 8. Germline V gene sequence: CDR1 SGHRS, CDR2 YFSETQ. The CDR3 runs 15 residues.

The chain recombines TRBV2 with TRBJ1-2; 8 bases align to TRBD1. The length of the CDR3 is 15 residues. V was clipped by 6 bases and J by 7 bases; unmatched bases: 13. From germline, CDR1 is SNHLY and CDR2 FYNNEI. CDR3 sequence reads: CASRDQGAPARGYTF. CDR3 DNA: TGTGCCAGCAGGGACCAGGGGGCGCCAGCTCGTGGCTACACCTTC. Combining the CDR3 with reference TRBV2 and TRBJ1-2 gives the whole variable domain EPEVTQTPSHQVTQMGQEVILRCVPISNHLYFYWYRQILGQKVEFLVSFYNNEISEKSEIFDDQFSVERPDGSNFTLKIRSTKLEDSAMYFCASRDQGAPARGYTFGSGTRLTVV.

The chain employs TRBV30 and TRBJ1-3; maybe TRBD1 (6 bases). Germline V CDR1 and CDR2: GTSNPN, SVGIG (reference sequence). Trimming pared 2 bases from V and 1 base from J, leaving 9 bases between. The CDR3 loop spans 14 amino acids. The CDR3: CAWSLGTSGNTIYF. Here the CDR3 DNA reads TGTGCCTGGAGTTTAGGGACATCTGGAAACACCATATATTTT. Full variable domain (remainder filled in from reference TRBV30 and TRBJ1-3): SQTIHQWPATLVQPVGSPLSLECTVEGTSNPNLYWYRQAAGRGLQLLFYSVGIGQISSEVPQNLSASRPQDRQFILSSKKLLLSDSGFYLCAWSLGTSGNTIYFGEGSWLTVV.

As DNA, the CDR3 is TGTGCCAGCAGTTGGGGACAGGGTTCAGTAGGTGATGGCTACACCTTC. Protein sequence: CASSWGQGSVGDGYTF. The chain combines TRBV6-5 with TRBJ1-2; 9 bases map to TRBD1. The CDR3 totals 16 residues. Germline loops: CDR1 MNHEY, CDR2 SVGAGI. V lost 4 bases and J lost 6; bases outside the gene matches: 12.

This clone turned up a few times. The rearrangement joins TRBV5-1 to TRBJ1-1; D perhaps matches TRBD1 (5 bases). The germline V gene has CDR1 SGHRS and CDR2 YFSETQ. The CDR3 extends over 13 amino acids. Trimming left V 4 bases short and J 5 bases short, with 12 bases between. CDR3 nucleotide sequence: TGCGCCAGCAGCGCTAAGGGGCGGACTGAAGCTTTCTTT. This encodes CASSAKGRTEAFF.

The chain couples TRBV19 to TRBJ1-2, with a tentative D call TRBD1 (5 bases). The V and J ends lost 1 base and 5 bases respectively, with 11 bases between them. Germline-derived CDR1 and CDR2 are LNHDA and SQIVND (reference sequence). CDR3 length: 14 residues. The CDR3 DNA sequence: TGTGCCAGTAGTATAGCAGGGTTTCGGTATGGCTACACCTTC. Amino acids: CASSIAGFRYGYTF.

This clone appeared once. The J gene is TRBJ2-7, the V gene TRBV19; 11 bases align to TRBD1. Trimming took 5 bases from V and 4 from J; bases not matched to a gene: 7. Germline V gene data show CDR1 as LNHDA and CDR2 as SQIVND (reference sequence). This CDR3 spans 15 amino acids. Here the CDR3 reads CASSPGQGAFYEQYF. CDR3 bases: TGTGCCAGTAGTCCCGGACAGGGGGCCTTTTACGAGCAGTACTTC. Looking up the rest from reference TRBV19 and TRBJ2-7 gives the full variable domain: DGGITQSPKYLFRKEGQNVTLSCEQNLNHDAMYWYRQDPGQGLRLIYYSQIVNDFQKGDIAEGYSVSREKKESFPLTVTSAQKNPTAFYLCASSPGQGAFYEQYFGPGTRLTVT.

This chain uses TRBV7-9 with TRBJ2-3, with 8 bases matching TRBD1. J gave up 3 bases and V 4 bases, and 9 bases lay outside the gene matches. The CDR3 consists of 16 residues. The V gene's germline CDR1 is SEHNR and CDR2 FQNEAQ (reference sequence). The CDR3, as DNA: TGTGCCAGCAGCTCAGTGGGCCAGGGGGCAACAGATACGCAGTATTTT. It is translated as CASSSVGQGATDTQYF.

V and J are TRBV7-9 and TRBJ2-5; D remains unclear. The germline V gene encodes CDR1 SEHNR and CDR2 FQNEAQ (reference sequence). V gave up 4 bases and J gave up 4 bases, with 7 bases separating them. The CDR3 runs to 12 residues. CDR3 residues: CASSSIPETQYF. The CDR3 nucleotides are TGTGCCAGCAGCTCAATCCCAGAGACCCAGTACTTC.

The chain employs TRBV4-1 and TRBJ2-7; D gene uncertain. The CDR3 consists of 14 residues. CDR1 and CDR2 from the germline V gene are MGHRA and YSYEKL. With 0 bases removed from V and 2 bases from J, the gap between germline ends came to 8 bases. CDR3 amino acids: CASSQDPQTYEQYF. CDR3 coding DNA: TGCGCCAGCAGCCAAGATCCACAGACCTACGAGCAGTACTTC.

This rearrangement joins TRBV19 to TRBJ2-1; D might be TRBD1 (7 bases). Germline values: CDR1 LNHDA, CDR2 SQIVND (reference sequence). The V end was cut by 3 bases, the J end by 0 bases, with 9 bases between. This CDR3 spans 15 amino acids. The CDR3 DNA reads as TGTGCCAGTAGTATGGAGGGGGCCTCCTACAATGAGCAGTTCTTC. It is translated as CASSMEGASYNEQFF.

This rearrangement joins TRBV21-1 to TRBJ1-4. TRBV21-1 is flagged as a pseudogene. This CDR3 is built from 16 residues. CDR3 nucleotide sequence: TGTGCCAGCAGCAAATGGAGTCTTCTATGGGATGAAAAACTGTTTTTT. It is translated as CASSKWSLLWDEKLFF.

The CDR3: CASSLRSGAYEQYF. CDR3 DNA: TGTGCCAGCAGCTTGAGATCAGGGGCCTACGAGCAGTACTTC. The rearrangement joins TRBV7-2 to TRBJ2-7; TRBD1 might be the D (6 bases). The CDR3 runs to 14 residues. From germline, CDR1 is SGHTA and CDR2 FQGNSA. Trimming took 3 bases from V and 2 from J, leaving 11 bases between them.

This chain uses TRBV4-3 with TRBJ2-1, with 13 bases identical to TRBD2. CDR3 length equals 16 residues. The V gene end was trimmed by 2 bases and the J gene end by 6 bases; junction bases not matched to a gene: 4. Germline V lookup: CDR1 LGHNA, CDR2 YSLEER. The CDR3 loop reads CASSQLLAGGPNEQFF. The CDR3 DNA follows: TGCGCCAGCAGCCAATTACTAGCGGGGGGGCCCAATGAGCAGTTCTTC.

The genes are TRBV4-3 and TRBJ1-3; D might be TRBD1 (5 bases). The CDR3 extends over 17 amino acids. V was clipped by 1 base and J by 0 bases, with 13 bases between them. In germline, CDR1 is LGHNA, CDR2 YSLEER. The CDR3 here is CASSQVVTAYSGNTIYF. The CDR3 DNA is TGCGCCAGCAGCCAAGTGGTGACAGCCTACTCTGGAAACACCATATATTTT.

The gene calls are TRBV27 and TRBJ2-3; 8 bases match TRBD1. The germline gives CDR1 MNHEY, CDR2 SMNVEV (reference sequence). This CDR3 is 17 amino acids long. Trimming removed 4 bases from V and 14 bases from J; junction bases left unmatched: 23. The CDR3 spells CASSSPDRGYGAPGLYF. The CDR3 DNA is TGTGCCAGCAGTTCGCCTGACAGGGGATACGGGGCACCTGGCTTGTATTTT.

V is TRBV21-1 and J is TRBJ1-1; TRBD1 reflects the table's D call only, with no check against the DNA. TRBV21-1 is a known pseudogene. The length of the CDR3 is 15 residues. Written as DNA, the CDR3 is TGTGCCAGCAGCAAAGAGGGACACCATCACACTGAAGCTTTCTTT. It specifies CASSKEGHHHTEAFF.

The rearrangement links TRBV19 to TRBJ2-1, with 11 bases matching TRBD2. J gave up 5 bases and V 6 bases, and 3 bases lay outside the gene matches. This CDR3 contains 14 residues. CDR1 and CDR2 (germline): LNHDA, SQIVND (reference sequence). The CDR3 region has the DNA TGTGCCAGTAGCACTAGCGGGGGCCACAATGAGCAGTTCTTC. Its translation: CASSTSGGHNEQFF.

The V gene is TRBV27, the J gene TRBJ2-6, with D tentatively TRBD2 (6 bases). CDR1 is MNHEY, CDR2 SMNVEV, per germline (reference sequence). This CDR3 comprises 18 residues. Trimming stripped 1 base from V and 0 bases from J, with 13 bases between. CDR3 in DNA: TGTGCCAGCAGTTTATTTGGCGGGGCGGGCTCTGGGGCCAACGTCCTGACTTTC. The encoded protein is CASSLFGGAGSGANVLTF.

The genes are TRBV19 and TRBJ2-7; 7 bases are a match to TRBD2. The V gene end was trimmed by 4 bases and the J gene end by 3 bases; junction bases not matched to a gene: 12. The CDR3 consists of 16 residues. CDR1 is LNHDA, CDR2 SQIVND, per germline (reference sequence). The CDR3 nucleotides are TGTGCCAGTAGTAGTGGGTTAGGACTAGAGGACTACGAGCAGTACTTC. Protein sequence: CASSSGLGLEDYEQYF.

The chain couples TRBV2 to TRBJ1-1; D uncertain. Trimming removed 7 bases at V and 0 bases at J, with 18 bases between. Germline lookup yields CDR1 SNHLY and CDR2 FYNNEI. This CDR3 comprises 16 residues. CDR3 sequence (DNA): TGTGCCAGCATGTTTGAACCAGGATCGATGAACACTGAAGCTTTCTTT. This codes for CASMFEPGSMNTEAFF.

This clone was seen just once. This chain joins TRBV4-1 and TRBJ1-1; D is unclear. The CDR3 consists of 12 residues. The germline V gene has CDR1 MGHRA and CDR2 YSYEKL. The V and J ends lost 1 base and 6 bases respectively, with 6 bases between them. CDR3 loop: CASSQGESEAFF. In DNA form, the CDR3 reads TGCGCCAGCAGCCAAGGAGAGTCTGAAGCTTTCTTT.

This sequence joins TRBV4-3 and TRBJ2-7; TRBD2 is a possible D gene (6 bases). Germline values: CDR1 LGHNA, CDR2 YSLEER. V was trimmed by 1 base and J by 3 bases, leaving 22 bases between them. The CDR3 runs to 18 residues. The CDR3 loop is CASSQAKDLRDGFYEQYF. The CDR3 bases are TGCGCCAGCAGCCAAGCAAAAGATTTGCGGGACGGCTTCTACGAGCAGTACTTC.

The chain joins TRBV6-5 to TRBJ1-1; 8 bases align to TRBD1. The CDR3 has 11 amino acids. J gave up 8 bases and V 8 bases, and 4 bases lay outside the gene matches. Germline CDR1 is MNHEY and CDR2 is SVGAGI. For the CDR3, the DNA is TGTGCCAGCTGGGCAGGGGGCGAAGCTTTCTTT. It specifies CASWAGGEAFF.

The chain uses TRBV7-9 and TRBJ1-4; a possible D gene is TRBD1 (6 bases). This CDR3 spans 14 amino acids. The V and J ends lost 4 bases and 8 bases respectively, with 14 bases between them. CDR1 and CDR2 (germline): SEHNR, FQNEAQ (reference sequence). The CDR3 region has the DNA TGTGCCAGCAGCTCCCCAGGGGTGGAGGAAAAACTGTTTTTT. Translating gives CASSSPGVEEKLFF.

The V call is TRBV11-2, the J call TRBJ2-1; D is unclear. The CDR3 has 14 residues. Germline CDR1 SGHAT, CDR2 FQNNGV. Trimming stripped 1 base from V and 5 bases from J, with 9 bases between. As DNA, the CDR3 is TGTGCCAGCAGCTTAGGAGGAGCTAACAATGAGCAGTTCTTC. The encoded protein is CASSLGGANNEQFF.

The gene calls are TRBV7-2 and TRBJ2-5; TRBD1 is a possible D gene (6 bases). The germline V gene encodes CDR1 SGHTA and CDR2 FQGNSA. CDR3 size: 15 residues. V lost 2 bases to trimming and J lost 2 bases, with 12 bases between them. This chain's CDR3 is CASSLKRQVQETQYF. The CDR3 bases are TGTGCCAGCAGCTTAAAGAGACAGGTACAAGAGACCCAGTACTTC.

V and J are TRBV14 and TRBJ2-7; 8 nucleotides line up with TRBD1. There are 15 residues in the CDR3. CDR1 and CDR2 from the germline V gene are SGHDN and FVKESK. J lost 3 bases, V lost 2 bases, and 6 bases had no gene match. In DNA, the CDR3 is TGTGCCAGCAGCCAAACGACAGGGGCGGGCTACGAGCAGTACTTC. Its protein is CASSQTTGAGYEQYF.

This clone was detected only once. This chain uses TRBV19 with TRBJ1-1; perhaps TRBD1 as D (6 bases). Trimming stripped 0 bases from V and 0 bases from J, with 8 bases between. This CDR3 spans 15 amino acids. Germline V CDR1 and CDR2: LNHDA, SQIVND (reference sequence). CDR3 protein: CASSIDQGLNTEAFF. The CDR3 DNA follows: TGTGCCAGTAGTATAGACCAGGGGCTGAACACTGAAGCTTTCTTT.